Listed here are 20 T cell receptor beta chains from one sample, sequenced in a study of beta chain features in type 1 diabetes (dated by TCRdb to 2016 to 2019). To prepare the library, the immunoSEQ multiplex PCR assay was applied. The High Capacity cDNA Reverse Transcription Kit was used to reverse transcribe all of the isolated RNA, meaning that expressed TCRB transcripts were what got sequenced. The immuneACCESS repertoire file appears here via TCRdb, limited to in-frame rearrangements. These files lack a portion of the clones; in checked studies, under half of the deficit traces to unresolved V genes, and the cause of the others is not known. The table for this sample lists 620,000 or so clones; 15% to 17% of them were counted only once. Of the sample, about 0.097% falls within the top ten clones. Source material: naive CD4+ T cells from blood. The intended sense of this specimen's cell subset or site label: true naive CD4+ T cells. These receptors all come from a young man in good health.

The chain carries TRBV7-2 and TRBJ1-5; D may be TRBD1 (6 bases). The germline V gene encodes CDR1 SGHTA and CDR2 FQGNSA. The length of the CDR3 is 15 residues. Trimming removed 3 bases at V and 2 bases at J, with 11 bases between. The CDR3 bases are TGTGCCAGCAGCTTTAACAGGGAGGGCAATCAGCCCCAGCATTTT. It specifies CASSFNREGNQPQHF.

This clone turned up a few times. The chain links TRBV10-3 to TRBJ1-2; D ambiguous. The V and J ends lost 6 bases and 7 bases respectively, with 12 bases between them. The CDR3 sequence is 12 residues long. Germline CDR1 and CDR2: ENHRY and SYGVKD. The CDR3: CAISAELVGYTF. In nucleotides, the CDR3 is TGTGCCATCAGCGCCGAATTGGTTGGCTACACCTTC.

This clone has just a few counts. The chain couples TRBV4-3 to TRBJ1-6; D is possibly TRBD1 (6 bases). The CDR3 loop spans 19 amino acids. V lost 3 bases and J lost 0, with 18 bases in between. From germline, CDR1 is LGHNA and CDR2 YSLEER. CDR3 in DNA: TGCGCCAGCAGCCAGGTCGCTGTGGCAGGGGTCTCCTATAATTCACCCCTCCACTTT. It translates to CASSQVAVAGVSYNSPLHF.

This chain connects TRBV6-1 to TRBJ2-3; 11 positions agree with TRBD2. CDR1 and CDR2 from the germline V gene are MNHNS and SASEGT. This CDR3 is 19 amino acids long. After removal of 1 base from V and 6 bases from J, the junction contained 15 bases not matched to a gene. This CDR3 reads CASSEVLMDSGRVVDTQYF. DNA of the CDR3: TGTGCCAGCAGTGAAGTACTCATGGATAGCGGGAGGGTGGTGGATACGCAGTATTTT.

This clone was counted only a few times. CDR3 in DNA: TGTGCCAGCAGTGAAAGGAAGTATGCGGGAGGGTACAATGAGCAGTTCTTC. Its translation is CASSERKYAGGYNEQFF. V usage is TRBV6-1 and J usage is TRBJ2-1, with 9 bases fitting TRBD2. Germline lookup yields CDR1 MNHNS and CDR2 SASEGT. V lost 2 bases, J lost 4 bases, and 9 bases stayed unmatched. The CDR3 extends over 17 amino acids.

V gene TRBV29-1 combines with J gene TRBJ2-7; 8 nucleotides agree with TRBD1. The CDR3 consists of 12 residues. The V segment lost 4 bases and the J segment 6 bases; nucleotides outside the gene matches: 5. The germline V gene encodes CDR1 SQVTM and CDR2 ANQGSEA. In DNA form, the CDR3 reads TGCAGCGTTGCCAGGGGGCATCTCGAGCAGTACTTC. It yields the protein CSVARGHLEQYF.

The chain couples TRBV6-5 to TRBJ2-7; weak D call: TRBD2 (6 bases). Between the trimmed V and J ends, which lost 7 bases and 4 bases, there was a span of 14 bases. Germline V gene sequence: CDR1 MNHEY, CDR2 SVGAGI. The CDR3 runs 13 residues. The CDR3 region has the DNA TGTGCCAGCACTCCGACGGGAGTTTACGAGCAGTACTTC. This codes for CASTPTGVYEQYF.

CDR3 in amino acids: CASSLEDRGTQHF. The CDR3 region has the DNA TGTGCCAGCAGCTTAGAGGACAGGGGGACGCAGCATTTT. The gene calls are TRBV7-6 and TRBJ1-5; 10 bases match TRBD1. The CDR3 has 13 residues. The V segment lost 1 base and the J segment 13 bases; nucleotides outside the gene matches: 4. Germline V CDR1 and CDR2: SGHVS, FNYEAQ. The full variable domain, with the rest looked up from reference TRBV7-6 and TRBJ1-5, is GAGVSQSPRYKVTKRGQDVALRCDPISGHVSLYWYRQALGQGPEFLTYFNYEAQQDKSGLPNDRFSAERPEGSISTLTIQRTEQRDSAMYRCASSLEDRGTQHFGDGTRLSIL.

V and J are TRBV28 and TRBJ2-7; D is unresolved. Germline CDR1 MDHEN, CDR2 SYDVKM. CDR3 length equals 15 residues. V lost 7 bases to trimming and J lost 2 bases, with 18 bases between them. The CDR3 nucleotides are TGTGCCAGCACCTTAGCCCCGGTCAGAACCTACGAGCAGTACTTC. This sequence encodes CASTLAPVRTYEQYF.

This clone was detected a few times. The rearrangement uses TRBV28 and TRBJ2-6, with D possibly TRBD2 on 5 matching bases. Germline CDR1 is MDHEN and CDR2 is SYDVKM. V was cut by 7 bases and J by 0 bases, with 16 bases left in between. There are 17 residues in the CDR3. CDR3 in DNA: TGTGCCAGCACCCCACGCGGGTTGTCCTCTGGGGCCAACGTCCTGACTTTC. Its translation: CASTPRGLSSGANVLTF.

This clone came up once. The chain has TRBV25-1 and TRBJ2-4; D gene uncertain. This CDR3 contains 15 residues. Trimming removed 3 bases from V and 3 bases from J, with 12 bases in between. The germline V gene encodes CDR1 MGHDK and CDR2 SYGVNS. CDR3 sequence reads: CASSESRVGKNIQYF. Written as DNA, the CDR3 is TGTGCCAGCAGTGAGTCTAGGGTCGGCAAAAACATTCAGTACTTC.

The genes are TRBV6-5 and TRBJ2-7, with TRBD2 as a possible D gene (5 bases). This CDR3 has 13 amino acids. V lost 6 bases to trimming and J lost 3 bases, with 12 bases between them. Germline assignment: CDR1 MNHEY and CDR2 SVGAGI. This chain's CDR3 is CASSLVRGYEQYF. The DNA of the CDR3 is TGTGCCAGCAGCCTGGTACGGGGCTACGAGCAGTACTTC.

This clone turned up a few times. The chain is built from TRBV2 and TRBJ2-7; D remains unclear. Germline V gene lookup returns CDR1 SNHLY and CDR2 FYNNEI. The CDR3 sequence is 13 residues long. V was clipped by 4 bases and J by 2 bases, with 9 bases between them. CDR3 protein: CASSVTATYEQYF. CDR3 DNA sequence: TGTGCCAGCAGTGTGACTGCTACCTACGAGCAGTACTTC.

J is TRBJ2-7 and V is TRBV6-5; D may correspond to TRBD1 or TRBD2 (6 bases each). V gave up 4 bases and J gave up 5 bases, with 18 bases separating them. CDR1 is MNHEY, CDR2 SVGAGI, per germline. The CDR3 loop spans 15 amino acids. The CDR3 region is CASSFGDRGRDEQYF. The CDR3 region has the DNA TGTGCCAGCAGTTTCGGGGACCGGGGGCGCGACGAGCAGTACTTC.

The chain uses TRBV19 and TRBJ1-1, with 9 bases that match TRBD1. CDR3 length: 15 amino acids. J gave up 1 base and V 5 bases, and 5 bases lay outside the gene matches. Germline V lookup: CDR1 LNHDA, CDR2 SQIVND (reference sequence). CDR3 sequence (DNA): TGTGCCAGTAGTGAACCGGGACAGGGGAACACTGAAGCTTTCTTT. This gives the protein CASSEPGQGNTEAFF. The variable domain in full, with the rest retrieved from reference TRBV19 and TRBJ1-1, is DGGITQSPKYLFRKEGQNVTLSCEQNLNHDAMYWYRQDPGQGLRLIYYSQIVNDFQKGDIAEGYSVSREKKESFPLTVTSAQKNPTAFYLCASSEPGQGNTEAFFGQGTRLTVV.

CDR3 in DNA: TGTGCCAGCAGTGACCTCGGACGAGAACAAGGCCAAGAGACCCAGTACTTC. Protein: CASSDLGREQGQETQYF. The chain is built from TRBV2 and TRBJ2-5, with D unresolved. Germline assignment: CDR1 SNHLY and CDR2 FYNNEI. This CDR3 is built from 17 residues. Trimming took off 3 bases at V and 1 base at J, with 18 bases between the two ends.

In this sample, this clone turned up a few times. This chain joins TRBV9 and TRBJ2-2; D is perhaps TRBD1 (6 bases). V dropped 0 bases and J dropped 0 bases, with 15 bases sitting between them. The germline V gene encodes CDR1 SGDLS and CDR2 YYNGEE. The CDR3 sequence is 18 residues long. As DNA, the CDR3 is TGTGCCAGCAGCGTAGTATTTAGGGGACATGCGAACACCGGGGAGCTGTTTTTT. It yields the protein CASSVVFRGHANTGELFF.

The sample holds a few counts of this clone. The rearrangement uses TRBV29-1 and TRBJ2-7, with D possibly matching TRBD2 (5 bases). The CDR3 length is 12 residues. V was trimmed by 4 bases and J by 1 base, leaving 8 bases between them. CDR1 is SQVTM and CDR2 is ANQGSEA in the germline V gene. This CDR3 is CSVGTRSYEQYF. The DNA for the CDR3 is TGCAGCGTTGGCACTAGATCCTACGAGCAGTACTTC.

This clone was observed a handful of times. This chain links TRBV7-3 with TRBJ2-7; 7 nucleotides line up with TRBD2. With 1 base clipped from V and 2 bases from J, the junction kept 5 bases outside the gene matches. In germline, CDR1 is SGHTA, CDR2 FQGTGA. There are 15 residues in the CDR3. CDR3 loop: CASSLKGGKTYEQYF. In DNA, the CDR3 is TGTGCCAGCAGCTTAAAGGGAGGGAAAACCTACGAGCAGTACTTC.

CDR3 DNA: TGTGCCAACACAGAGAGGGAATACAATGAGCAGTTCTTC. Translation gives CANTEREYNEQFF. The gene calls are TRBV2 and TRBJ2-1; perhaps TRBD2 as D (5 bases). The germline gives CDR1 SNHLY, CDR2 FYNNEI. Trimming took 10 bases from V and 4 from J, leaving 14 bases between them. This CDR3 spans 13 amino acids.